The TCR beta chain under discussion was sequenced for a study of monozygotic twins with inflammatory bowel disease (dated by TCRdb to between 2018 and 2021). As for the study more broadly: A total of 28 monozygotic twin pairs were included in the full study, comprising nine German pairs (four IBD-concordant, five IBD-discordant) and 19 IBD-discordant Danish pairs. Each individual had, on average, about 151 000 unique TCRalpha sequences and 181 000 unique TCRbeta sequences available for analysis. Within discordant pairs, disease-associated traits were sought mainly by comparing IBD patients with their genetically identical healthy co-twins. The paper's findings and limits, for the study overall: Repertoire similarity did not differ between concordant and discordant twins, which could be due to limited statistical power. Different T cell subtypes could not be distinguished in the analysis. Because patients received different immunosuppressive treatments, the repertoires may have picked up extra background noise and variability between individuals. The results gave no support for a single strong signal or clonotype linked to IBD. TCRbeta repertoire diversity, by inverse Simpson index, was decreased in IBD patients compared with their healthy co-twins. Compared with healthy twins, IBD patients had fewer clonotypes in common with other individuals, a difference most pronounced in patients showing signs of disease activity.

From each donor, a roughly 2.5 ml peripheral blood sample was collected into PAXgene tubes and stored at -80 degrees C. Without any T cell sorting, total RNA was extracted from whole blood using the PAXgene blood miRNA kit on an automated QIAcube. Peripheral blood from monozygotic twin pairs concordant or discordant for inflammatory bowel disease was subjected to deep TCRalpha and TCRbeta repertoire profiling with unique molecular barcoding. For every twin pair, smoking habits were documented, and each individual was categorised as a current, former or never smoker. Including cysteine and phenylalanine, the CDR3 has 15 amino acids. The protein alone is recorded here. From the germline V gene, CDR1 is SGHRS and CDR2 is YFSETQ. The library was prepared using 5' RACE. Preparation of each TCR library used approximately 3,700 ng of total RNA. For each sample, cDNA synthesis with SMARTScribe reverse transcriptase was split into eight separate reactions. During cDNA synthesis, unique molecular identifiers containing a 6-nucleotide sample barcode were introduced by template switching. Amplification of TCRalpha and TCRbeta cDNA involved two nested PCRs of around 16 and 10 cycles, and each PCR was followed by bead purification. Before amplification, the cDNA was both treated with uracil DNA-glycosylase and purified with the QIAquick PCR purification kit. The second PCR was the step at which Illumina TruSeq-compatible adapters and sample-specific barcodes were added. Library quality and concentration were checked on TapeStation and Qubit, and libraries were pooled at roughly 5.1 ng each. The pooled libraries were sequenced with 2 x 100 bp reads and custom sequencing primers on an Illumina HiSeq2500 single-index Rapid Run. In the paper's pipeline: MiGEC version 1.2.6 was used for UMI-based consensus assembly to correct PCR and sequencing errors. MiXCR version 2.1.1 was used for V(D)J alignment, clonotype assembly and CDR3 extraction. Normalisation of gene usage, clonotype sharing and MAIT/NKT TCR abundance was achieved by analysing the top 1000, 10 000 and 20 000 clonotypes per sample. Diversity was computed as the inverse Simpson index with the vegan R package after downsampling to 27 000 UMIs. Paired Mann-Whitney U tests on discordant twin pairs were used, with Benjamini-Hochberg multiple-testing correction. Each entry corresponds to one CDR3 protein sequence from reads that TCRdb reprocessed, and DNA is not given. The V and J calls were not made by the authors but by TCRdb's processing. This sample's listing comprises about 300,000 distinct CDR3 sequences. The ten most abundant clones make up about 5% of the sample.

Regarding this clonotype: The antigen it binds to is not known.

The chain is encoded by TRBV5-1 joined to TRBJ2-1; the TCRdb call, TRBD2, lacks DNA for checking. The TCR sequence derives from a human donor with ulcerative colitis or Crohn's disease, or a healthy co-twin of an affected twin (not recorded which). Sequencing was done on a sample of blood. The CDR3 protein sequence reads: CASSFSGRSDNEQFF.